These 27 T cell receptor beta chains were sequenced from one sample in a study of CD8 T cells in ankylosing spondylitis. TCRdb reanalysed the 5' RACE reads using MiXCR and keeps one entry per CDR3 protein. The profile shows over 130,000 distinct CDR3 sequences, roughly 44% of them singletons. The sequenced material came from synovial fluid, either unsorted or a sorted T cell fraction (not recorded which). The source of these receptors is a male donor with ankylosing spondylitis.

The chain uses TRBV6-1 and TRBJ1-6, with D hard to call. With 6 bases removed from V and 5 bases from J, the gap between germline ends came to 11 bases. Germline values: CDR1 MNHNS, CDR2 SASEGT. The CDR3 contains 14 residues. CDR3: CASSDASDNSPLHF. In DNA form, the CDR3 reads TGTGCCAGCAGCGATGCCAGCGATAATTCACCCCTCCACTTT.

The chain carries TRBV12-3 or TRBV12-4 and TRBJ2-3, with D unresolved. This CDR3 has 15 residues. Trimming took 6 bases from V and 1 from J, leaving 14 bases between them. This CDR3 reads CASRPPSIGTDTQYF. The CDR3 region has the DNA TGTGCCAGCAGACCCCCTTCTATTGGCACAGATACGCAGTATTTT.

V and J are TRBV27 and TRBJ1-2; unclear D gene. The ends were cut back, 0 bases at V and 5 bases at J, with 10 bases in the middle. This CDR3 region has 14 residues. CDR1 and CDR2 (germline): MNHEY, SMNVEV (reference sequence). The CDR3 region is CASSLSGRSYGYTF. The CDR3 DNA sequence: TGTGCCAGCAGTTTATCAGGGCGCAGTTATGGCTACACCTTC.

The chain joins TRBV11-1 to TRBJ2-7; 8 positions agree with TRBD1. CDR1 SGHAT and CDR2 FQDESV come from the germline V gene (reference sequence). The CDR3 sequence is 18 residues long. The V segment lost 0 bases and the J segment 0 bases; nucleotides outside the gene matches: 10. CDR3 bases: TGTGCCAGCAGCTTAGCTTCCAGGGGGCTATCGTACTCCTACGAGCAGTACTTC. Its protein is CASSLASRGLSYSYEQYF.

This chain connects TRBV9 to TRBJ1-1; tentatively, D is TRBD1 (6 bases). CDR3 size: 16 residues. The V gene lost 3 bases and the J gene lost 0 bases, with 15 bases spanning the gap. The V gene's germline CDR1 is SGDLS and CDR2 YYNGEE. The CDR3 DNA sequence: TGTGCCAGCAGCGCGCATGGGGGCCTCTTGAACACTGAAGCTTTCTTT. It translates to CASSAHGGLLNTEAFF.

This clonotype has only a few counts. The chain has TRBV4-3 and TRBJ2-1; 8 bases fit TRBD2. V was pared by 3 bases and J by 5 bases, with 9 bases of the junction left unmatched. The CDR3 has 16 amino acids. CDR1 and CDR2 (germline): LGHNA, YSLEER. The CDR3 here is CASSHIGERENNEQFF. CDR3 nucleotide sequence: TGCGCCAGCAGCCACATAGGGGAGCGGGAGAACAATGAGCAGTTCTTC.

This clonotype was counted a few times. The rearrangement uses TRBV4-1 and TRBJ1-1, with a possible D match to TRBD1 (6 bases). Germline CDR1 MGHRA, CDR2 YSYEKL. The V end lost 1 base, the J end lost 3 bases, and 15 bases lay between the germline ends. There are 16 residues in the CDR3. The CDR3 loop reads CASSQGRRGADTEAFF. In DNA form, the CDR3 reads TGCGCCAGCAGCCAAGGGAGGAGGGGGGCTGACACTGAAGCTTTCTTT.

This clonotype showed up just once. The chain recombines TRBV7-8 with TRBJ2-7; D is unresolved. The CDR3 is 14 amino acids. Germline loops: CDR1 SGHVS, CDR2 FQNEAQ. The V end was cut by 1 base, the J end by 2 bases, with 9 bases between. CDR3 in DNA: TGTGCCAGCAGCTTAGGGGCAGCCACCTACGAGCAGTACTTC. Translating it yields CASSLGAATYEQYF. The variable domain in full, with the rest retrieved from reference TRBV7-8 and TRBJ2-7, is GAGVSQSPRYKVAKRGQDVALRCDPISGHVSLFWYQQALGQGPEFLTYFQNEAQLDKSGLPSDRFFAERPEGSVSTLKIQRTQQEDSAVYLCASSLGAATYEQYFGPGTRLTVT.

This chain links TRBV2 with TRBJ1-1, with D possibly matching TRBD1 (5 bases). The CDR3 length is 15 residues. Germline V lookup: CDR1 SNHLY, CDR2 FYNNEI. The V end was cut by 7 bases, the J end by 0 bases, with 15 bases between. The CDR3 sequence is CASIDLRQLNTEAFF. The CDR3 DNA is TGTGCCAGCATTGATCTCAGACAGCTGAACACTGAAGCTTTCTTT. The full variable domain, rest sourced from reference TRBV2 and TRBJ1-1, is EPEVTQTPSHQVTQMGQEVILRCVPISNHLYFYWYRQILGQKVEFLVSFYNNEISEKSEIFDDQFSVERPDGSNFTLKIRSTKLEDSAMYFCASIDLRQLNTEAFFGQGTRLTVV.

The rearrangement links TRBV6-5 to TRBJ2-1; 7 bases match TRBD1. V trimming: 4 bases; J trimming: 4 bases; junction bases outside the gene matches: 7. CDR1 and CDR2 from the germline V gene are MNHEY and SVGAGI. The CDR3 consists of 15 residues. Here the CDR3 reads CASSSEGAGYNEQFF. The DNA of the CDR3 is TGTGCCAGCAGTTCCGAGGGGGCAGGGTACAATGAGCAGTTCTTC.

V and J are TRBV2 and TRBJ1-1; D ambiguous. The germline gives CDR1 SNHLY, CDR2 FYNNEI. This CDR3 is built from 17 residues. V was cut by 4 bases and J by 1 base, with 19 bases left in between. The CDR3 loop reads CASSVRLGFSGNTEAFF. The CDR3 DNA is TGTGCCAGCAGTGTACGTTTGGGATTTTCCGGGAACACTGAAGCTTTCTTT.

This clonotype was counted once. No conserved phenylalanine or tryptophan is present at the end of the CDR3, so a read error is the likely explanation. This rearrangement joins TRBV28 to TRBJ2-1; TRBD2 matches at 8 bases. Germline V gene data show CDR1 as MDHEN and CDR2 as SYDVKM. The CDR3 is made up of 15 amino acids. After removal of 3 bases from V and 2 bases from J, the junction contained 3 bases not matched to a gene. The chain's CDR3 is CASSFPSGPYNEQFY. CDR3 nucleotides: TGTGCCAGCAGTTTCCCTAGCGGGCCCTACAATGAGCAGTTCTAC.

This clonotype was observed a few times. V is TRBV6-5 and J is TRBJ1-3; D perhaps matches TRBD1 (5 bases). The V end was cut by 2 bases, the J end by 0 bases, with 8 bases between. The CDR3 has 15 residues. In germline, CDR1 is MNHEY, CDR2 SVGAGI. For the CDR3, the DNA is TGTGCCAGCAGTTACGAGGGGAGCTCTGGAAACACCATATATTTT. Amino acids: CASSYEGSSGNTIYF.

The rearrangement uses TRBV10-3 and TRBJ2-1, with 8 nucleotides matching TRBD1. Germline values: CDR1 ENHRY, CDR2 SYGVKD. The CDR3 runs 14 residues. V shed 2 bases, J shed 10 bases, and the junction held 7 bases outside the gene matches. CDR3: CAISERAGGKEQFF. The CDR3 coding sequence is TGTGCCATCAGTGAGAGGGCAGGGGGCAAAGAGCAGTTCTTC.

This clonotype appeared a few times. The genes are TRBV12-3 or TRBV12-4 and TRBJ1-1; D may be TRBD1 (6 bases). CDR3 length: 15 amino acids. V lost 5 bases to trimming and J lost 1 base, with 14 bases between them. Here the CDR3 reads CASSPTDRANTEAFF. In DNA, the CDR3 is TGTGCCAGCAGTCCAACGGACAGAGCGAACACTGAAGCTTTCTTT.

This clonotype was counted at least ten times. The chain couples TRBV4-1 to TRBJ1-2; 9 bases match TRBD1. Germline V CDR1 and CDR2: MGHRA, YSYEKL. V shed 1 base, J shed 13 bases, and the junction held 22 bases outside the gene matches. The CDR3 is 18 residues long. Written as DNA, the CDR3 is TGCGCCAGCAGCCAAGTTGGGGTGACAGGGGGTACGGGAGCGTTCTCCACCTTC. Translating it yields CASSQVGVTGGTGAFSTF.

At least ten counts were recorded for this clonotype. The DNA of the CDR3 is TGTGCCAGCAGCTTTAGTCTAGCCGGCGAGCAGTACTTC. This translates into CASSFSLAGEQYF. V usage is TRBV7-9 and J usage is TRBJ2-7; D might be TRBD2 (5 bases). Germline CDR1 reads SEHNR; CDR2 reads FQNEAQ (reference sequence). The length of the CDR3 is 13 residues. V gave up 3 bases and J gave up 6 bases, with 12 bases separating them. The full variable domain, with the rest looked up from reference TRBV7-9 and TRBJ2-7, is DTGVSQNPRHKITKRGQNVTFRCDPISEHNRLYWYRQTLGQGPEFLTYFQNEAQLEKSRLLSDRFSAERPKGSFSTLEIQRTEQGDSAMYLCASSFSLAGEQYFGPGTRLTVT.

This chain uses TRBV6-5 with TRBJ1-3; no clear D. The length of the CDR3 is 16 residues. CDR1 and CDR2 (germline): MNHEY, SVGAGI. V was shortened by 3 bases and J by 0 bases, with 12 bases between the two germline ends. CDR3 DNA sequence: TGTGCCAGCAGTTATGGCCCCAGTAACTCTGGAAACACCATATATTTT. It specifies CASSYGPSNSGNTIYF.

The table lists this clonotype with many counts. J is TRBJ2-2 and V is TRBV29-1; no firm D call. The CDR3 loop spans 13 amino acids. Germline CDR1 and CDR2: SQVTM and ANQGSEA. V was pared by 1 base and J by 0 bases, with 3 bases between. The CDR3 DNA reads TGCAGCGTTGAAGCTTCGAACACCGGGGAGCTGTTTTTT. Protein product: CSVEASNTGELFF.

Only one count was recorded for this clonotype. The CDR3 DNA sequence: TGTGCCACCAGCAGAGTTGGGGGGTACATTCAGTACTTC. Protein product: CATSRVGGYIQYF. The chain combines TRBV15 with TRBJ2-4, with D tentatively TRBD2 (6 bases). Germline V gene data show CDR1 as LNHNV and CDR2 as YYDKDF (reference sequence). This CDR3 comprises 13 residues. V lost 1 base to trimming and J lost 8 bases, with 9 bases between them.

This clonotype was recorded many times. The chain recombines TRBV6-2 or TRBV6-3 with TRBJ1-1, with D possibly matching TRBD1 (5 bases). Trimming left V 0 bases short and J 0 bases short, with 11 bases between. Germline lookup yields CDR1 MNHEY and CDR2 SVGEGT. This CDR3 spans 16 amino acids. The CDR3 DNA reads TGTGCCAGCAGTTACTCCCCGGGACGAATGAACACTGAAGCTTTCTTT. Its translation: CASSYSPGRMNTEAFF.

The chain is built from TRBV15 and TRBJ1-4, with D maybe TRBD1 (5 bases). Germline CDR1 is LNHNV and CDR2 is YYDKDF (reference sequence). The CDR3 totals 15 residues. V was cut by 8 bases and J by 1 base, with 14 bases left in between. The CDR3 DNA is TGTGCCACCCATCATTGGGGCGAAACTAATGAAAAACTGTTTTTT. It encodes CATHHWGETNEKLFF.

The rearrangement joins TRBV7-9 to TRBJ1-2; D gene ambiguous. Germline V CDR1 and CDR2: SEHNR, FQNEAQ (reference sequence). The CDR3 extends over 15 amino acids. With 1 base removed from V and 1 base from J, the gap between germline ends came to 10 bases. CDR3 in amino acids: CASSLGSDYNYGYTF. The DNA for the CDR3 is TGTGCCAGCAGCTTAGGATCGGATTATAACTATGGCTACACCTTC.

The chain couples TRBV7-9 to TRBJ1-5; TRBD1 is a possible D gene (5 bases). The CDR3 totals 14 residues. Looked up from germline, CDR1 is SEHNR and CDR2 is FQNEAQ (reference sequence). V was pared by 0 bases and J by 6 bases, with 9 bases between. The DNA for the CDR3 is TGTGCCAGCAGCTTAGCGACCGGGGCTCAGCCCCAGCATTTT. It encodes CASSLATGAQPQHF.

This clonotype has a count of ten or more. The genes are TRBV20-1 and TRBJ1-5, with D hard to call. Germline CDR1 and CDR2: DFQATT and SNEGSKA (reference sequence). V was cut by 0 bases and J by 5 bases, with 5 bases left in between. The CDR3 has 12 amino acids. CDR3 nucleotide sequence: TGCAGTGCTAGAGATCAGGATCAGCCCCAGCATTTT. Protein sequence: CSARDQDQPQHF.

This clonotype was seen a handful of times. The gene calls are TRBV7-9 and TRBJ2-1; perhaps TRBD2 as D (6 bases). Per germline, CDR1 SEHNR and CDR2 FQNEAQ (reference sequence). The CDR3 is 16 amino acids. V was cut by 6 bases and J by 7 bases, with 22 bases left in between. In nucleotides, the CDR3 is TGTGCCAGCAGACCCCCTCGGGGGTCTATTGAAAATGAGCAGTTCTTC. Translated: CASRPPRGSIENEQFF.

This clonotype was counted at least ten times. The V call is TRBV16, the J call TRBJ1-2; the D is unclear. This CDR3 contains 15 residues. Germline V gene sequence: CDR1 KGHSY, CDR2 FQNENV. V was shortened by 5 bases and J by 0 bases, with 13 bases between the two germline ends. The CDR3 sequence is CASSFNPDPNYGYTF. CDR3 nucleotide sequence: TGTGCCAGCAGCTTCAATCCTGATCCTAACTATGGCTACACCTTC.